This T cell receptor (beta chain) was recovered during a study of T cells after yellow fever vaccination. Study-wide findings and caveats: Clones from primary vaccination mostly reappeared after the booster (around 96% CD4, less than 90% CD8).

Details on this clonotype: Its antigen is not known.

The CDR3 covers 14 residues. J lost 11 bases, V lost 5 bases, and 7 bases had no gene match. The germline V gene has CDR1 SGHTA and CDR2 FQGNSA. TCRdb processed the 5' RACE reads anew with MiXCR; each CDR3 protein has one entry. This sample has 300,000 to 400,000 distinct CDR3 sequences; about 8.7% occur once, and the top ten carry approximately 19%. Sequences were derived from PBMCs, sampled on the day of the first yellow fever vaccination. This chain connects TRBV7-2 to TRBJ1-4, with TRBD1 identical over 11 bases. This receptor was taken from a man between 18 and 29 years old who received the YFV17D yellow fever vaccine. The CDR3: CASSPGQGALKLFF. The CDR3, as DNA: TGTGCCAGCAGCCCTGGACAGGGGGCTCTGAAACTGTTTTTT. The full variable domain, completed using reference TRBV7-2 and TRBJ1-4, is GAGVSQSPSNKVTEKGKDVELRCDPISGHTALYWYRQSLGQGLEFLIYFQGNSAPDKSGLPSDRFSAERTGGSVSTLTIQRTQQEDSAVYLCASSPGQGALKLFFGSGTQLSVL.